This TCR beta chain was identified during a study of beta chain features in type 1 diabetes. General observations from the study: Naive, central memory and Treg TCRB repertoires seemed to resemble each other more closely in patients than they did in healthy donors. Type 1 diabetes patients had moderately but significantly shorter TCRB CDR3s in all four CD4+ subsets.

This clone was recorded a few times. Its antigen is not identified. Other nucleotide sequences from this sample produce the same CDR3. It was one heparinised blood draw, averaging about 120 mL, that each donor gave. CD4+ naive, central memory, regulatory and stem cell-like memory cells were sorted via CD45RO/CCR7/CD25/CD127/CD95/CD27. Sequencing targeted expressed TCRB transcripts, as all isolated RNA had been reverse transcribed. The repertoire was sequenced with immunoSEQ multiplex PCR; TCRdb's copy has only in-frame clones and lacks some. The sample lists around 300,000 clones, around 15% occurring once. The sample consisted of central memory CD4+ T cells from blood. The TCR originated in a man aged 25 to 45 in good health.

CDR3 protein: CASSLASGQETQYF. The CDR3 coding sequence is TGTGCCAGCAGCTTAGCCAGCGGACAAGAGACCCAGTACTTC. V and J are TRBV7-6 and TRBJ2-5, with a possible D match to TRBD2 (5 bases). CDR1 is SGHVS and CDR2 is FNYEAQ in the germline V gene. CDR3 length: 14 residues. Trimming pared 0 bases from V and 2 bases from J, leaving 7 bases between.